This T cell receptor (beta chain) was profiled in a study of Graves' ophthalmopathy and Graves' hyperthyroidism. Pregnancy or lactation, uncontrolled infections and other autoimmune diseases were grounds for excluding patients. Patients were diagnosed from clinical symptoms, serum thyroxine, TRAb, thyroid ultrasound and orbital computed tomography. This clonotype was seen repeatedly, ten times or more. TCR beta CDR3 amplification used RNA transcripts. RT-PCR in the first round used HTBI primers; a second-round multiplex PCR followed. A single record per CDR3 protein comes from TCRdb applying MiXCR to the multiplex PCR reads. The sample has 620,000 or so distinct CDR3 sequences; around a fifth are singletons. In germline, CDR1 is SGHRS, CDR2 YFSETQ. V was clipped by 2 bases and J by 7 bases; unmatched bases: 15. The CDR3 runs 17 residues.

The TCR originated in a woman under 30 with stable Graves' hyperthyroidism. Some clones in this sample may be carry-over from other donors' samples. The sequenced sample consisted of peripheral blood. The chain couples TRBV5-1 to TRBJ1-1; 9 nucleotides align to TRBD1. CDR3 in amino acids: CASSFGTGISLSYEAFF. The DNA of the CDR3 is TGCGCCAGCAGCTTCGGGACAGGGATTTCCCTATCCTATGAAGCTTTCTTT.